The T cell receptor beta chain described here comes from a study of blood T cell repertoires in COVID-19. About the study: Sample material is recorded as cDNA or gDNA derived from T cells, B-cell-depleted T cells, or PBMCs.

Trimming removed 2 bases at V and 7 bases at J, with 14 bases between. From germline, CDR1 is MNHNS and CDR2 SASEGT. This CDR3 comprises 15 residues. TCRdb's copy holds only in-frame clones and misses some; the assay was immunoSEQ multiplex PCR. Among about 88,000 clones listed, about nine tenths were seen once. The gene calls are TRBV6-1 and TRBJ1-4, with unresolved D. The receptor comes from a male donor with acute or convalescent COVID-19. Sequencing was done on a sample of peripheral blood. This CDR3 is CASSELPYFREKLFF. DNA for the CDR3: TGTGCCAGCAGTGAATTGCCCTACTTTCGTGAAAAACTGTTTTTT.